The sequence of this T cell receptor beta chain was determined in a study of blood T cell repertoires in COVID-19. Overall study: There were acute and convalescent COVID-19 samples, and they came from the United States, Italy and Spain. Sample material is recorded as cDNA or gDNA derived from T cells, B-cell-depleted T cells, or PBMCs.

The V and J ends lost 5 bases and 4 bases respectively, with 11 bases between them. The CDR3 is made up of 13 amino acids. Source study methods: Amplifying reference gene primers gave estimates of nucleated cell counts. The repertoire was sequenced with immunoSEQ multiplex PCR; TCRdb's copy has only in-frame clones and lacks some. The V and J calls and the clone size are those of that table, but D and trimming were determined from the DNA. The sample carries around 200,000 clones, roughly 89% recorded once. The sample was peripheral blood. This clonotype was obtained from a woman between 18 and 29 years old who had recovered from COVID-19. The chain couples TRBV12-3 or TRBV12-4 to TRBJ1-2; possible D gene TRBD1, 6 bases. CDR3 residues: CASSPDRTYGYTF. DNA for the CDR3: TGTGCCAGCAGTCCAGACAGGACCTATGGCTACACCTTC.